The rows below give T cell receptor beta chains drawn from one sample of a study of control samples from healthy donors and cancer patients. TCRdb's copy holds only in-frame clones and misses some; the assay was immunoSEQ multiplex PCR. The repertoire consists of 100,000 to 150,000 clones, with about nine tenths occurring once and the leading ten covering 4.5% to 7%. Sequencing input: blood. Every receptor here comes from a man aged 18-30 years in good health. Both conserved end residues are part of each CDR3. The D gene is left open where the match is weak. Expanded clones get a size class; other rows say once, few or many, or leave the size out.

V gene,D gene,clone size,J gene,CDR3 DNA,CDR3 protein
TRBV3-1/TRBV3-2,NA,once,TRBJ2-5,TGTGCCAGCAGCCAAGAGGTAGCGGAGACCCAGTACTTC,CASSQEVAETQYF
TRBV5-1,NA,once,TRBJ2-3,TGCGCCAGCAGCCCGGGGGCGCGGGATACGCAGTATTTT,CASSPGARDTQYF
TRBV6-6,TRBD1,NA,TRBJ1-4,TGTGCCAGCAGAGATGGACAGGGTGATTCAAGTGAAAAACTGTTTTTT,CASRDGQGDSSEKLFF
TRBV6-2/TRBV6-3,NA,once,TRBJ2-7,TGTGCCAGCAGTTACGGGGCTGGCAGGGCCTACGAGCAGTACTTC,CASSYGAGRAYEQYF
TRBV5-1,NA,NA,TRBJ2-2,TGCGCCAGCAAATTTCAATCGGGGGACAGCGCAGGGACCGGGGAGCTGTTTTTT,CASKFQSGDSAGTGELFF
TRBV3-1/TRBV3-2,NA,NA,TRBJ1-6,TGTGCCAGCAGCCACCCCCGGACATCAGATAATTCACCCCTCCACTTT,CASSHPRTSDNSPLHF
TRBV6-6,NA,NA,TRBJ1-3,TGTGCCAGCCTAATCTCCGCTGGAAACACCATATATTTT,CASLISAGNTIYF
TRBV30,TRBD2,NA,TRBJ2-3,TGTGCCTGGAGTCTCAAAATTGAGCGGGACTACACAGATACGCAGTATTTT,CAWSLKIERDYTDTQYF
TRBV6-5,NA,once,TRBJ2-7,TGTGCCAGCAGCGTTTCCAGGGATAGCTCCTACGAGCAGTACTTC,CASSVSRDSSYEQYF
TRBV4-1,TRBD1,NA,TRBJ1-1,TGCGCCAGCAGCCAAGAGTCAGGGGGGGCGTTGAACACTGAAGCTTTCTTT,CASSQESGGALNTEAFF
TRBV6-5,NA,NA,TRBJ2-7,TGTGCCAGCAGTTACGGGGGACGGCCCTACGAGCAGTACTTC,CASSYGGRPYEQYF
TRBV3-1/TRBV3-2,TRBD2,NA,TRBJ2-3,TGTGCCAGCGAAGCGGGGGGGCGCCCAGATACGCAGTATTTT,CASEAGGRPDTQYF
TRBV11-3,NA,few,TRBJ2-5,TGTGCCAGCAGCTTAGGTATCGACCAGACCCAGTACTTC,CASSLGIDQTQYF
TRBV27,NA,NA,TRBJ1-5,TGTGCCAGCCAAACCCTCACAGGGTCTAGTCAGCCCCAGCATTTT,CASQTLTGSSQPQHF
TRBV18,NA,NA,TRBJ2-7,TGTGCCAGCTCTCCACAACTCTCAGGGAGCGAGCAGTACTTC,CASSPQLSGSEQYF
TRBV30,TRBD1,NA,TRBJ2-5,TGTGCCTGGAGTCGAGACAGGGGACGGGGGGAGACCCAGTACTTC,CAWSRDRGRGETQYF
TRBV7-2,NA,NA,TRBJ2-2,TGTGCCAGCAGCCGGGACGCGCCCGGGGAGCTGTTTTTT,CASSRDAPGELFF
TRBV3-1/TRBV3-2,NA,NA,TRBJ2-2,TGTGCCAGCAGCCAAGAATTCGCCACCACCGGGGAGCTGTTTTTT,CASSQEFATTGELFF
TRBV4-1,NA,NA,TRBJ1-5,TGCGCCAGCAGCCATGTTGGGTATAGCAATCAGCCCCAGCATTTT,CASSHVGYSNQPQHF
TRBV13,TRBD1,NA,TRBJ1-1,TGTGCCAGCACCCTTGCGGGGACAGGGGCGTATACTGAAGCTTTCTTT,CASTLAGTGAYTEAFF
TRBV11-3,NA,few,TRBJ2-1,TGTGCCAGCAGCCATAGTAGCTCCTACAATGAGCAGTTCTTC,CASSHSSSYNEQFF
TRBV18,NA,NA,TRBJ1-5,TGTGCCAGCTCACCAGGGCTGGATCAGCCCCAGCATTTT,CASSPGLDQPQHF
TRBV5-1,NA,NA,TRBJ1-3,TGCGCCAGCAGCTCCCGCAGCTCTGGAAACACCATATATTTT,CASSSRSSGNTIYF
TRBV5-4,TRBD1,NA,TRBJ1-2,TGTGCCAGCAGCTTGGACCAGGGGGCACGTGGCTACACCTTC,CASSLDQGARGYTF
TRBV4-1,NA,NA,TRBJ2-7,TGCGCCAGCAGCCAAGTTTCAGGGACCACCTACGAGCAGTACTTC,CASSQVSGTTYEQYF
TRBV27,NA,NA,TRBJ2-2,TGTGCCAGCAGTCTTCGGGGCGCTGGGGACACCGGGGAGCTGTTTTTT,CASSLRGAGDTGELFF
TRBV19,NA,NA,TRBJ1-6,TGTGCCAGTAGTATTGAGTATAATGGGTGGTCGAATTCACCCCTCCACTTT,CASSIEYNGWSNSPLHF
TRBV2,NA,NA,TRBJ1-1,TGTGCCAGCCATAAGGAGGAGAACACTGAAGCTTTCTTT,CASHKEENTEAFF
TRBV5-5,NA,once,TRBJ1-1,TGTGCCAGCAGCTTGCTGGCGGGTACTCGGGCTTTCTTT,CASSLLAGTRAFF
TRBV5-1,NA,NA,TRBJ2-1,TGCGCCAGCAGCTTGCTGTCAGGGAGGAATGAGCAGTTCTTC,CASSLLSGRNEQFF
TRBV4-1,NA,NA,TRBJ2-7,TGCGCCAGCAGCCCCGGTAGACATACGACCTACGAGCAGTACTTC,CASSPGRHTTYEQYF
TRBV6-1,NA,NA,TRBJ1-6,TGTGCCAGCAGTGAATCGGCAGTCTCTTCCTATAATTCACCCCTCCACTTT,CASSESAVSSYNSPLHF
TRBV6-5,TRBD2,NA,TRBJ2-7,TGTGCCAGCAGGCGGGACTACTCCTACGAGCAGTACTTC,CASRRDYSYEQYF
TRBV27,TRBD1,NA,TRBJ1-2,TGTGCCAGCAGTCGTCCCGGGGAGGGGGCGGTAGGCTACACCTTC,CASSRPGEGAVGYTF
TRBV6-1,NA,NA,TRBJ1-1,TGTGCCAGCAGTGAAGCGTTGAACACTGAAGCTTTCTTT,CASSEALNTEAFF
TRBV2,NA,NA,TRBJ1-2,TGTGCCAGCAGGCCCAAGGGCCAGGGGAACTATGGCTACACCTTC,CASRPKGQGNYGYTF
TRBV10-1,NA,once,TRBJ1-1,TGCGCCAGCAGTGAATTAGGGACCAATGAAGCTTTCTTT,CASSELGTNEAFF
TRBV19,NA,NA,TRBJ1-6,TGTGCCAGCCAGTATCGGTCCTCTTACTATAATTCACCCCTCCACTTT,CASQYRSSYYNSPLHF
TRBV5-1,TRBD1,NA,TRBJ1-2,TGCGCCAGCAGCTTGGACAGGGGTGAGATATATGGCTACACCTTC,CASSLDRGEIYGYTF
TRBV18,TRBD1,NA,TRBJ2-7,TGTGCCAGCGAAGACAGGGGGGCCTACGAGCAGTACTTC,CASEDRGAYEQYF
TRBV5-1,NA,NA,TRBJ2-3,TGCGCCAGCAGCGAGGGGCGACCTAGCACAGATACGCAGTATTTT,CASSEGRPSTDTQYF
TRBV6-5,NA,NA,TRBJ1-2,TGTGCCAGCAGCCCCCCCGGTGTCGGGCCCGTCTACACCTTC,CASSPPGVGPVYTF
TRBV4-2,TRBD2,NA,TRBJ2-7,TGTGCCAGCAGCCAAGAGGGGGGGACTACATTAGCTAGCTCCTACGAGCAGTACTTC,CASSQEGGTTLASSYEQYF
TRBV30,TRBD2,NA,TRBJ2-5,TGTGCCCTTGGACCCGGCCGAGCGGGGGAAGAGACCCAGTACTTC,CALGPGRAGEETQYF
TRBV7-2,NA,NA,TRBJ2-2,TGTGCCAGCAGCCCCGGACAGTACGGCACCGGGGAGCTGTTTTTT,CASSPGQYGTGELFF
TRBV11-2,NA,NA,TRBJ2-7,TGTGCCAGCAGCTTAGACTACTACGAGCAGTACTTC,CASSLDYYEQYF